The table lists the clone carrying this T cell receptor (beta chain) with many counts. How the authors handled the data: How many nucleated cells were present was estimated from reference gene primer amplification. Using immunoSEQ multiplex PCR, the repertoire was profiled, and TCRdb retains in-frame clones only, with some absent. The DNA gave D and trimming, while V, J and clone size come from that table. The sample holds 130,000 or so clones, 80% seen once. This sample is part of a study of blood T cell repertoires in COVID-19. Study details: T cells, B-cell-depleted T cells, or PBMCs provided the cDNA or gDNA that served as material.

Input material: peripheral blood. The sequence derives from a human donor in a cohort sampled during active COVID-19.

CDR3 sequence (DNA): TGTGCCAGCAGCCCACGACCTGGACAGGGAACCTACAATGAGCAGTTCTTC. This encodes CASSPRPGQGTYNEQFF. The V call is TRBV7-9, the J call TRBJ2-1, with 8 nucleotides matching TRBD1. V lost 5 bases to trimming and J lost 2 bases; unmatched junction nucleotides: 11. Germline values: CDR1 SEHNR, CDR2 FQNEAQ (reference sequence). The CDR3 covers 17 residues. Complete variable domain (other parts from reference TRBV7-9 and TRBJ2-1): DTGVSQNPRHKITKRGQNVTFRCDPISEHNRLYWYRQTLGQGPEFLTYFQNEAQLEKSRLLSDRFSAERPKGSFSTLEIQRTEQGDSAMYLCASSPRPGQGTYNEQFFGPGTRLTVL.